The 20 T cell receptor beta chains reported below all come from one sample, sequenced in a study of T cells in Graves' hyperthyroidism and ophthalmopathy (dated by TCRdb to the late 2010s). The library relied on multiplex PCR. The sequencing machine was an Illumina HiSeq 2000. Amplification of TCR beta CDR3 regions was carried out from RNA transcripts. The TCR CDR3 was subjected to a first round of RT-PCR using the HTBI primer set and the Qiagen OneStep RT-PCR kit. The public reads were quality trimmed at Q25 with fastp and then assembled into clones with MiXCR by TCRdb, keeping productive beta chains. Identical CDR3 protein sequences are pooled into one entry, listed with their most common genes and DNA. The sample table shows more than 300,000 distinct CDR3 sequences, and roughly an eighth are seen once. Together, the top ten hold 9.2% of the sample. The sample taken for sequencing was blood. The receptor set was obtained from a woman between 18 and 29 years old with Graves' hyperthyroidism.

This chain uses TRBV19 with TRBJ1-1; D uncertain. CDR3 length: 11 residues. The V gene's germline CDR1 is LNHDA and CDR2 SQIVND (reference sequence). Between the trimmed V and J ends, which lost 11 bases and 5 bases, there was a span of 12 bases. This CDR3 is CAVHGWTEAFF. In nucleotides, the CDR3 is TGTGCCGTTCACGGTTGGACTGAAGCTTTCTTT.

As concerns this clonotype: A read error may account for a junction end that differs from germline. The rearrangement uses TRBV5-6 and TRBJ1-1; 8 positions agree with TRBD1. Germline CDR1 reads SGHDT; CDR2 reads YYEEEE. This CDR3 is built from 17 residues. The CDR3: CANSLRQGRWLDTEAFF. DNA of the CDR3: TGTGCCAACAGCTTGAGACAGGGGCGGTGGCTAGACACTGAAGCTTTCTTT.

This clonotype was detected many times. The chain carries TRBV6-2 or TRBV6-3 and TRBJ2-3, with a possible D match to TRBD2 (6 bases). The CDR3 is made up of 14 amino acids. Germline CDR1 reads MNHEY; CDR2 reads SVGEGT. V lost 3 bases to trimming and J lost 6 bases, with 13 bases between them. The CDR3 DNA reads TGTGCCAGCAGTTATCCGGGGGTAGGGGATACGCAGTATTTT. This translates into CASSYPGVGDTQYF.

This clonotype was detected many times. For the CDR3, the DNA is TGCAGTGCTAGATCGGGGCCAGGGTTGGGACTAGCGGGGCACAATGAGCAGTTCTTC. Its protein product is CSARSGPGLGLAGHNEQFF. The V call is TRBV20-1, the J call TRBJ2-1; TRBD2 matches 13 bases. With 2 bases clipped from V and 5 bases from J, the junction kept 15 bases outside the gene matches. The germline CDR1 and CDR2 sequences are DFQATT and SNEGSKA (reference sequence). This CDR3 region has 19 residues.

This clonotype has ten or more counts. The chain couples TRBV12-3 or TRBV12-4 to TRBJ2-3; TRBD2 aligns across 8 bases. V trimming: 6 bases; J trimming: 9 bases; junction bases outside the gene matches: 8. The CDR3 runs to 13 residues. The CDR3 spells CASSLGGAGTQYF. The CDR3 nucleotides are TGTGCCAGCAGCCTCGGGGGGGCGGGGACGCAGTATTTT.

This clonotype has at least ten counts. This rearrangement joins TRBV19 to TRBJ2-7; TRBD1 agrees at 10 bases. The ends lost 9 bases at V and 3 bases at J; junction bases unmatched: 11. The CDR3 runs to 15 residues. Germline loops: CDR1 LNHDA, CDR2 SQIVND (reference sequence). CDR3 sequence (DNA): TGTGCCAGCCGTAACGAGGGACAGGGGTTCTACGAGCAGTACTTC. The encoded protein is CASRNEGQGFYEQYF.

This clonotype was counted many times. The chain recombines TRBV2 with TRBJ1-1; 8 bases are a match to TRBD1. The ends lost 8 bases at V and 2 bases at J; junction bases unmatched: 10. Germline CDR1 reads SNHLY; CDR2 reads FYNNEI. The CDR3 contains 15 residues. The CDR3 region has the DNA TGTGCCAGCTCCCTACAGGGACAGGCTAACACTGAAGCTTTCTTT. Translating it yields CASSLQGQANTEAFF.

This clonotype was detected ten times or more. The chain has TRBV25-1 and TRBJ2-3; 7 nucleotides match TRBD1. After removal of 0 bases from V and 3 bases from J, the junction contained 9 bases not matched to a gene. The CDR3 spans 17 residues. The germline gives CDR1 MGHDK, CDR2 SYGVNS. DNA of the CDR3: TGTGCCAGCAGTGAATACCCCACAGGGGTGGGGACAGATACGCAGTATTTT. Its translation: CASSEYPTGVGTDTQYF.

At least ten counts were recorded for this clonotype. This chain links TRBV18 with TRBJ1-1; D not certain. This CDR3 is 14 amino acids long. V lost 3 bases to trimming and J lost 5 bases, with 13 bases between them. Germline V gene sequence: CDR1 KGHSH, CDR2 LQKENI. CDR3 residues: CASSPDSGWTEAFF. Here the CDR3 DNA reads TGTGCCAGCTCACCGGACTCGGGATGGACTGAAGCTTTCTTT.

CDR3 residues: CASSSDRGPYTIYF. CDR3 sequence (DNA): TGTGCCAGCAGCTCGGACAGGGGGCCATACACCATATATTTT. The genes are TRBV5-5 and TRBJ1-3, with 11 bases fitting TRBD1. Germline CDR1 SGHKS, CDR2 YYEKEE (reference sequence). The V and J ends lost 3 bases and 8 bases, in that order; junction bases with no gene match: 4. The CDR3 has 14 residues.

This clonotype was seen many times. V and J are TRBV6-1 and TRBJ2-7; D may be TRBD1 (6 bases). Germline CDR1 is MNHNS and CDR2 is SASEGT. CDR3 length equals 15 residues. V was cut by 10 bases and J by 0 bases, with 19 bases left in between. The CDR3 loop reads CATGARQVSSYEQYF. The CDR3 nucleotides are TGTGCCACCGGAGCCAGACAGGTCAGCTCCTACGAGCAGTACTTC.

The chain couples TRBV18 to TRBJ1-1; 9 bases agree with TRBD1. Per the germline V gene, CDR1 is KGHSH and CDR2 is LQKENI. Trimming at V came to 4 bases and at J to 4 bases, leaving 13 bases not matched to a gene. The CDR3 is 17 residues long. In DNA form, the CDR3 reads TGTGCCAGCTCACTGTGGGACAGGGCCCTTATGGGCACTGAAGCTTTCTTT. This translates into CASSLWDRALMGTEAFF.

This chain joins TRBV7-9 and TRBJ1-6; no clear D gene. The CDR3 sequence is 15 residues long. With 1 base removed from V and 9 bases from J, the gap between germline ends came to 13 bases. Germline V lookup: CDR1 SEHNR, CDR2 FQNEAQ (reference sequence). The CDR3 coding sequence is TGTGCCAGCAGCTTAGGCCCTGGGATAGGTTCACCCCTCCACTTT. Amino acid sequence: CASSLGPGIGSPLHF.

A few counts support this clonotype. The CDR3 nucleotides read TGTGCCAGTAGTACAGGACAGGGCTTCTTTAGCAATCAGCCCCAGCATTTT. Protein sequence: CASSTGQGFFSNQPQHF. The chain has TRBV19 and TRBJ1-5; 8 nucleotides agree with TRBD1. Losses at the gene ends were 4 bases for V and 0 bases for J; bases not matched to a gene: 8. The CDR3 loop spans 17 amino acids. Germline V gives CDR1 LNHDA, CDR2 SQIVND (reference sequence).

Notes on this clonotype: One base away lies a much larger clone, so this may be a sequencing read error. The chain carries TRBV28 and TRBJ2-7, with D unclear. V was shortened by 3 bases and J by 6 bases, with 12 bases between the two germline ends. The CDR3 extends over 13 amino acids. CDR1 and CDR2 from the germline V gene are MDHEN and SYDVKM. As DNA, the CDR3 is TGTGCCAGCAGTTTCAGAGTGAACTGCGAGCAGTACTTC. This encodes CASSFRVNCEQYF. Looking up the rest from reference TRBV28 and TRBJ2-7 gives the full variable domain: DVKVTQSSRYLVKRTGEKVFLECVQDMDHENMFWYRQDPGLGLRLIYFSYDVKMKEKGDIPEGYSVSREKKERFSLILESASTNQTSMYLCASSFRVNCEQYFGPGTRLTVT.

This clonotype was detected many times. The chain joins TRBV18 to TRBJ1-1, with a possible D match to TRBD1 (5 bases). The germline V gene has CDR1 KGHSH and CDR2 LQKENI. V was pared by 4 bases and J by 10 bases, with 19 bases between. This CDR3 contains 14 residues. The CDR3 bases are TGTGCCAGCTCACAGGAAGACGACAGTTTAAGAGCTTTCTTT. Protein: CASSQEDDSLRAFF.

In its sample, this clonotype was seen a few times. The chain employs TRBV28 and TRBJ1-5, with 7 bases aligning to TRBD1. Trimming took 3 bases from V and 3 from J; bases not matched to a gene: 11. CDR3 length equals 17 residues. Germline values: CDR1 MDHEN, CDR2 SYDVKM. The CDR3, as DNA: TGTGCCAGCAGTTTTGGGACCGGGACAGCCAACAATCAGCCCCAGCATTTT. This gives the protein CASSFGTGTANNQPQHF.

Ten or more counts support this clonotype. The V call is TRBV12-3 or TRBV12-4, the J call TRBJ1-1; no definite D call. There are 14 residues in the CDR3. V lost 2 bases and J lost 2, with 9 bases in between. The CDR3 DNA is TGTGCCAGCAGTTTATTTGCACTCAACACTGAAGCTTTCTTT. It codes for CASSLFALNTEAFF.

The chain joins TRBV7-9 to TRBJ2-2; no definite D call. The germline CDR1 and CDR2 sequences are SEHNR and FQNEAQ (reference sequence). V shed 5 bases and J shed 7 bases, with 11 bases lying between them. This CDR3 spans 13 amino acids. In DNA, the CDR3 is TGTGCCAGCAGCGGGCAGAAGGGCGGGGAGCTGTTTTTT. Protein: CASSGQKGGELFF.

This clonotype was seen repeatedly, ten times or more. CDR3 sequence reads: CASILGETLGETQYF. CDR3 coding DNA: TGTGCCAGCATCCTTGGGGAGACCCTGGGGGAGACCCAGTACTTC. This chain uses TRBV7-8 with TRBJ2-5, with TRBD2 as a possible D gene (5 bases). Germline lookup yields CDR1 SGHVS and CDR2 FQNEAQ. V lost 7 bases to trimming and J lost 5 bases, with 20 bases between them. The CDR3 is 15 residues long.